A selection of T cell receptor beta chains follows, all from one sample in a study of blood T cell repertoires in COVID-19. Sequencing was performed with immunoSEQ multiplex PCR; in TCRdb, only in-frame clones are kept and a portion is missing. The top ten hold roughly 29% of the sample, which has over 100,000 clones, roughly 80% seen once. Sequencing input: peripheral blood. The receptors were gathered from a man between 60 and 75 years old with acute or convalescent COVID-19. The conserved cysteine and the conserved F or W are not part of the CDR3 here. Rows give clone size only sometimes, using once, few, many, or a class for an expanded clone.

j_call clone_size v_call cdr3_aa
TRBJ2-7 . TRBV5-1 ASSLGATSGALSYEQY
TRBJ2-2 . TRBV6-5 ATKRGFTGELF
TRBJ1-4 . TRBV28 ASRGGQGGEKLF
TRBJ2-3 . TRBV9 ASSVRGDKGPDTQY
TRBJ2-5 . TRBV10-3 AISESKAGRETQY
TRBJ1-3 . TRBV19 ASSPTGTTGQT
TRBJ2-7 . TRBV2 ASSPGQGAEQY
TRBJ1-5 few TRBV27 ASSLSGLQGDQPQH
TRBJ1-2 . TRBV2 ASQVDRSTNYGYT
TRBJ1-5 . TRBV12-3/TRBV12-4 ASSFEANQPQH
TRBJ2-1 . TRBV15 ATSSGSGSIYEQF
TRBJ2-1 . TRBV6-6 ASSSRTSVSYNEQF
TRBJ2-2 few TRBV7-9 ASSQTGELF
TRBJ2-4 . TRBV5-5 ASSPPGSRGDIQY
TRBJ2-2 few TRBV11-3 ASSLAGETGELF
TRBJ1-5 . TRBV6-1 ASSESRGPQH
TRBJ2-2 . TRBV6-5 ASSFRGADTGELF
TRBJ1-4 . TRBV2 ASRDKRGEKLF
TRBJ2-1 . TRBV18 ASSSTSGRAVYNEQF
TRBJ2-1 . TRBV5-1 ASSLAGDTYNEQF
TRBJ1-5 few TRBV12-5 ASGTSTGGRQPQH
TRBJ2-2 . TRBV5-6 ASSLYPGTGELF
TRBJ2-3 . TRBV3-1/TRBV3-2 ASSPGEADTQY
TRBJ1-5 . TRBV5-1 ASSLAAGNQPQH
TRBJ1-1 . TRBV6-5 ASRYQMNTEAF
TRBJ1-5 . TRBV5-6 ASSLMRTGGQPQH
TRBJ1-1 . TRBV5-1 ASSFGPGTERTF
TRBJ1-2 . TRBV28 ASRPDSLYGYT
TRBJ2-1 . TRBV6-5 ASSLTGYNEQF
TRBJ1-5 . TRBV7-8 ASTLSLGQFSNQPQH
TRBJ1-1 . TRBV28 ASSTASLPEAF
TRBJ2-5 . TRBV29-1 SVQFLMTSGRQTQY
TRBJ2-1 . TRBV18 ASSPEARSSYNEQF
TRBJ2-5 . TRBV5-1 ASSLGRALGETQY
TRBJ1-5 . TRBV27 ASSWASNQPQH
TRBJ2-2 . TRBV18 ASSPINTGELF
TRBJ1-4 . TRBV5-1 ASSLRTGSEKLF
TRBJ1-4 . TRBV2 ASSVHEGGEKLF
TRBJ1-5 . TRBV6-5 ASSPGQAGNQPQH
TRBJ2-1 . TRBV11-3 ASSFRRSGSYNEQF
TRBJ2-4 . TRBV5-1 ASSLGQGNRAKNIQY
TRBJ2-1 . TRBV19 ASSIGQNNEQF
TRBJ2-4 . TRBV18 ASSPARGPDIQY
TRBJ2-3 . TRBV5-1 ASSSGQDTDTQY
TRBJ2-1 . TRBV18 ASSPGTGSLGEQF
TRBJ2-5 . TRBV6-5 ASRTGGEETQY
TRBJ2-7 once TRBV19 ASRDRGSYEQY